The rows below give T cell receptor beta chains drawn from one sample of a study of cytomegalovirus exposure and HLA in healthy donors. Profiled with immunoSEQ multiplex PCR; TCRdb holds only in-frame clones, not every one. Of about 92,000 clones listed, approximately 71% were seen once; the top ten hold roughly a sixth. Sequencing input: PBMCs. The receptors shown here come from a woman aged 18-29 years in good health and CMV-seropositive. The CDR3 runs from the conserved cysteine through the conserved F or W. A D gene is named only where the DNA matches it firmly. Clone size is not always given. Where it is, it says once, few, many or a class for expanded clones.

j_call clone_size d_call v_call cdr3_nt cdr3_aa
TRBJ2-3 once TRBD2 TRBV6-1 TGTGCCAGCATTATAGGACTAGCAGTCACAGATACGCAGTATTTT CASIIGLAVTDTQYF
TRBJ1-2 - - TRBV6-1 TGTGCCAGCAGTGAACTCCCTAACTATGGCTACACCTTC CASSELPNYGYTF
TRBJ1-6 once TRBD1 TRBV18 TGTGCCAGCTCACCCTCGGGACAGGTTTATAATTCACCCCTCCACTTT CASSPSGQVYNSPLHF
TRBJ2-4 - - TRBV9 TGTGCCAGCAGCGTAGGGGCAGCTATAGCCAAAAACATTCAGTACTTC CASSVGAAIAKNIQYF
TRBJ1-2 - - TRBV5-6 TGTGCCAGCAGCTTAACAGGGACCTACACCTTC CASSLTGTYTF
TRBJ2-5 few TRBD1 TRBV7-9 TGTGCCAGCAGCCCCGGGACAGGGTTCCAAGAGACCCAGTACTTC CASSPGTGFQETQYF
TRBJ1-3 - TRBD1 TRBV7-8 TGTGCCAGCAGCTCAGGCTCTCGGACAGGCGGAAACACCATATATTTT CASSSGSRTGGNTIYF
TRBJ1-1 - TRBD1 TRBV5-8 TGTGCCAGCAGACCGTACACAGGGGCCACCGGAAGAAACACTGAAGCTTTCTTT CASRPYTGATGRNTEAFF
TRBJ2-4 - - TRBV18 TGTGCCAGCTCATCCTCGACCCCGACTAAAAACATTCAGTACTTC CASSSSTPTKNIQYF
TRBJ2-2 - - TRBV9 TGTGCCAGCAGCGTAGGTCCGGGTTTAGCCGGGGAGCTGTTTTTT CASSVGPGLAGELFF
TRBJ1-3 - - TRBV7-2 TGTGCCAGCAGCTTAGGGACATCTTTCACCACCATATATTTT CASSLGTSFTTIYF
TRBJ2-3 - TRBD2 TRBV5-1 TGCGCCAGCAGCGAATCCGGGACTAGCGGGAGAGATACGCAGTATTTT CASSESGTSGRDTQYF
TRBJ2-4 once TRBD1 TRBV7-9 TGTGCCAGCAGCTTGACAGGGGACATTCAGTACTTC CASSLTGDIQYF
TRBJ1-4 few - TRBV6-1 TGTGCCAGCAGTGAAGCGCTTCAGGGGTGGGGTGAAAAACTGTTTTTT CASSEALQGWGEKLFF
TRBJ1-1 - - TRBV28 TGTGCCAGCCAGCCGCAGGGGAACACTGAAGCTTTCTTT CASQPQGNTEAFF
TRBJ2-3 - TRBD2 TRBV6-5 TGTGCCAGCAGTTATTTGAGCGGGGGGGCCACAGATACGCAGTATTTT CASSYLSGGATDTQYF
TRBJ2-6 - - TRBV18 TGTGCCAGCTCACCTGGGACTTTGCCGCTGGTCCTGACTTTC CASSPGTLPLVLTF
TRBJ2-4 - TRBD2 TRBV4-3 TGCGCCAGCAGCCAAGATCTGGCGGGAGGAGCCAAAAACATTCAGTACTTC CASSQDLAGGAKNIQYF
TRBJ2-7 - TRBD2 TRBV11-3 TGTGCCAGCAGCCCGAGCGGGACCTACGAGCAGTACTTC CASSPSGTYEQYF
TRBJ1-1 - TRBD1 TRBV5-4 TGTGCCAGCAGCTTGGGGGTGGACAGGGGGAACACTGAAGCTTTCTTT CASSLGVDRGNTEAFF
TRBJ1-2 - TRBD1 TRBV27 TGTGCCAGCAGTCCCTTGGACAGGTTTAACTATGGCTACACCTTC CASSPLDRFNYGYTF
TRBJ1-2 - TRBD1 TRBV25-1 TGTGCCAGCAGTGAATACGGGACAGACTATGGCTACACCTTC CASSEYGTDYGYTF
TRBJ1-1 - - TRBV18 TGTGCCAGCTCACCCTCTATGAACACTGAAGCTTTCTTT CASSPSMNTEAFF
TRBJ2-7 few - TRBV14 TGTGCCAGCAGCCAAGATATACGGTACGAGCAGTACTTC CASSQDIRYEQYF
TRBJ2-1 - - TRBV11-3 TGTGCCAGCAGCCAGGGGAACGGAGGCCTCAACAATGAGCAGTTCTTC CASSQGNGGLNNEQFF
TRBJ2-3 - TRBD1 TRBV4-2 TGTGCCAGCAGCCAACCCGGGACAGGGGAAGATACGCAGTATTTT CASSQPGTGEDTQYF
TRBJ2-3 few - TRBV6-1 TGTGCCAGCAGTGAAGGAGTCGGTTCCACAGATACGCAGTATTTT CASSEGVGSTDTQYF
TRBJ2-7 - TRBD1 TRBV27 TGTGCCAGCAGTTCCGGGACAGGGCTTTTCTACGAGCAGTACTTC CASSSGTGLFYEQYF
TRBJ2-7 few - TRBV15 TGTGCCACCAGCAGGGGGGACTCTCTCCACGAGCAGTACTTC CATSRGDSLHEQYF
TRBJ2-6 - TRBD2 TRBV25-1 TGTGCCAGCAGTGTTGGGAGGGAACGTGGGGCCAACGTCCTGACTTTC CASSVGRERGANVLTF
TRBJ2-7 - TRBD1 TRBV9 TGTGCCAGCAGCGCGGGGACAGGGCTCTACGAGCAGTACTTC CASSAGTGLYEQYF
TRBJ2-3 few TRBD2 TRBV4-2 TGTGCCAGCAGCCATACTAGCGGGAGCACAGATACGCAGTATTTT CASSHTSGSTDTQYF
TRBJ2-7 - - TRBV9 TGTGCCAGCAGCGTAGATGTCGGGGAGCAGTACTTC CASSVDVGEQYF
TRBJ2-1 - - TRBV7-3 TGTGCCAGCAGCCAGACGATACGGGGGGAGCAGTTCTTC CASSQTIRGEQFF
TRBJ2-3 - - TRBV5-1 TGCGCCAGCAGCTTGGCCAGGAACACAGATACGCAGTATTTT CASSLARNTDTQYF
TRBJ2-3 - - TRBV5-4 TGTGCCAGCAGCCCGACCCCAGGGGCGGTTGGCACAGATACGCAGTATTTT CASSPTPGAVGTDTQYF
TRBJ1-1 - TRBD1 TRBV4-2 TGTGCCAGCAGCCCTTTACAGGGGGCGAACACTGAAGCTTTCTTT CASSPLQGANTEAFF
TRBJ1-5 - TRBD1 TRBV28 TGTGCCAGCAGCTGGGGACAGGGGGCGAGCAATCAGCCCCAGCATTTT CASSWGQGASNQPQHF
TRBJ2-7 - TRBD1 TRBV28 TGTGCCAGCAGGAGGACAGGAGGCTACGAGCAGTACTTC CASRRTGGYEQYF
TRBJ2-7 - - TRBV7-2 TGTGCCAGCAGCTACGGTTGGACTTCCTACGAGCAGTACTTC CASSYGWTSYEQYF
TRBJ2-7 - TRBD1 TRBV10-3 TGTGCCATCAGTGGACAAGCGGGACAGGGAGTTTTGGTCAGCTACGAGCAGTACTTC CAISGQAGQGVLVSYEQYF
TRBJ2-7 - TRBD2 TRBV6-6 TGTGCCAGCAGCCTTTCGACTAGCGGGGGAGAGCAGTACTTC CASSLSTSGGEQYF
TRBJ1-3 - - TRBV7-9 TGTGCCAGCAGCTCCGGGGGAAACACCATATATTTT CASSSGGNTIYF
TRBJ2-1 - TRBD2 TRBV7-2 TGTGCCAGCAGCCTCGGGGGGTCAGCCGAGAATGAGCAGTTCTTC CASSLGGSAENEQFF
TRBJ1-2 - - TRBV28 TGTGCCAGCAGTACCTCGATCCGAGGTGGCTACACCTTC CASSTSIRGGYTF
TRBJ1-1 - - TRBV2 TGTGCCAGCCTTTATGCGGGCGAAGCTTTCTTT CASLYAGEAFF
TRBJ2-3 few - TRBV7-2 TGTGCCACCCGCTTAGGTGGTCCCACCGGAGATACGCAGTATTTT CATRLGGPTGDTQYF
TRBJ1-4 - - TRBV27 TGTGCCAGCAGCCCGTACTTCCGGGGGGCTAATAATGAAAAACTGTTTTTT CASSPYFRGANNEKLFF
TRBJ2-7 - TRBD2 TRBV5-6 TGTGCCAGCAGCTTTCGTAGCGGGAGTCGGTCCTACGAGCAGTACTTC CASSFRSGSRSYEQYF
TRBJ2-7 - - TRBV7-9 TGTGCCAGCAGCTTTGGGGGCCCTACTAGCTCCTACGAGCAGTACTTC CASSFGGPTSSYEQYF
TRBJ2-1 few - TRBV21-1 TGTGCCAGCAGCACCGTTCGCCCGGACAGGGGTCACAATGAGCAGTTCTTC CASSTVRPDRGHNEQFF
TRBJ2-7 few TRBD1 TRBV6-5 TGTGCCAGCAGGGTGCGACAGGGGGTAGGCGAGCAGTACTTC CASRVRQGVGEQYF